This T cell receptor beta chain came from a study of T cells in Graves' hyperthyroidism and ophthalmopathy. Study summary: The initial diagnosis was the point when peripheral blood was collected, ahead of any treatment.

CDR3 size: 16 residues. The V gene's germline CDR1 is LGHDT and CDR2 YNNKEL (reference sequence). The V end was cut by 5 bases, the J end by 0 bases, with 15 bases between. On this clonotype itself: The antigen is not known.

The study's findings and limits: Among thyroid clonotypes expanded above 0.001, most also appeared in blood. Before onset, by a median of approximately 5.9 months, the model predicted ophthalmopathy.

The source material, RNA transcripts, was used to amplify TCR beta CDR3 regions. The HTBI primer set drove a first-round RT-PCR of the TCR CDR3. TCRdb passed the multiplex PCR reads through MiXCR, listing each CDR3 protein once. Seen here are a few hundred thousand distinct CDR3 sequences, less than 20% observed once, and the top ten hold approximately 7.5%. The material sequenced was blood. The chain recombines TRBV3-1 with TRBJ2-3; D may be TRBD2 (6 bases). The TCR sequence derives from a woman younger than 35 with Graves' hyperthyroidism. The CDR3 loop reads CASSSRTKRSTDTQYF. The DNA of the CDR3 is TGTGCCAGCAGCTCCCGGACTAAACGTAGCACAGATACGCAGTATTTT.